Listed below are T cell receptor beta chains from one sample, sequenced in a study of response to subunit inactivated influenza vaccine. TCRdb redid the calling of the RT-PCR reads with MiXCR, one entry per CDR3 protein. The repertoire holds 550,000 to 800,000 distinct CDR3 sequences, with approximately 13% as singletons. The sample in question was PBMCs from blood, obtained roughly 15 days before vaccination. The receptors come from a man aged 45 to 65 who received an inactivated influenza vaccine. Each CDR3 is given with its conserved first and last residue. The D gene is left open where the match is weak. Rows give clone size only sometimes, using once, few, many, or a class for an expanded clone.

J: TRBJ2-7; size: .; D: .; V: TRBV29-1; DNA: TGCAGCGTTGGCGAAGGGACAATAGGACGCCAACAGTACTTC; CDR3: CSVGEGTIGRQQYF
J: TRBJ1-4; size: few; D: .; V: TRBV9; DNA: TGTGCCAGCAGCCGATCCTACGCTACTAATGAAAAACTGTTTTTT; CDR3: CASSRSYATNEKLFF
J: TRBJ1-1; size: few; D: .; V: TRBV29-1; DNA: TGCAGCGTTGAAGAAGGTCCTAACACTGAAGCTTTCTTT; CDR3: CSVEEGPNTEAFF
J: TRBJ1-6; size: few; D: .; V: TRBV10-3; DNA: TGTGCCATCAGGGATACAGGGAGTAATTCACCCCTCCACTTT; CDR3: CAIRDTGSNSPLHF
J: TRBJ1-1; size: .; D: TRBD1; V: TRBV5-1; DNA: TGCGCCAGCAGCTTGTACAGGGGATCGAACACTGAAGCTTTCTTT; CDR3: CASSLYRGSNTEAFF
J: TRBJ1-3; size: .; D: TRBD1; V: TRBV29-1; DNA: TGCAGCGTCTGGGACAGACCTGGAAACACCATATATTTT; CDR3: CSVWDRPGNTIYF
J: TRBJ2-7; size: .; D: .; V: TRBV5-6; DNA: TGTGCCAGCAGCCCCTTTGGGGCAGGGAGCCACGAGCAGTACTTC; CDR3: CASSPFGAGSHEQYF
J: TRBJ2-1; size: few; D: .; V: TRBV5-1; DNA: TGCGCCAGCAGCTTGGCGCAGAGCTACAATGAGCAGTTCTTC; CDR3: CASSLAQSYNEQFF
J: TRBJ1-2; size: few; D: .; V: TRBV5-1; DNA: TGCGCCAGCAGCTTGGACAACGCAGGAATAGATGGCTACACCTTC; CDR3: CASSLDNAGIDGYTF
J: TRBJ1-1; size: few; D: .; V: TRBV20-1; DNA: TGCAGTGCTAGAACTACTCGAAGGGCGGGGATGAACACTGAAGCTTTCTTT; CDR3: CSARTTRRAGMNTEAFF
J: TRBJ2-2; size: many; D: .; V: TRBV12-3/TRBV12-4; DNA: TGTGCCAGCAGTTTATTAGACACCGGGGAGCTGTTTTTT; CDR3: CASSLLDTGELFF
J: TRBJ1-2; size: few; D: .; V: TRBV20-1; DNA: TGCAGTGCCATTACCACCGGGCCCCCCTATGGCTACACCTTC; CDR3: CSAITTGPPYGYTF
J: TRBJ1-1; size: few; D: .; V: TRBV6-5; DNA: TGTGCCAGCAGTTACTACTCAGAGAACACTGAAGCTTTCTTT; CDR3: CASSYYSENTEAFF
J: TRBJ2-5; size: .; D: .; V: TRBV20-1; DNA: TGCAGTGCTATCCCCCCGCTTGACAGCGACCAAGAGACCCAGTACTTC; CDR3: CSAIPPLDSDQETQYF
J: TRBJ2-3; size: .; D: .; V: TRBV10-3; DNA: TGTGCCATCAGTGTTTATACAGATACGCAGTATTTT; CDR3: CAISVYTDTQYF
J: TRBJ2-7; size: .; D: .; V: TRBV20-1; DNA: TGCAGTGCTAGATACGGAGTGGAGGTAGCGGCCTACGAGCAGTACTTC; CDR3: CSARYGVEVAAYEQYF
J: TRBJ1-2; size: .; D: .; V: TRBV20-1; DNA: TGCAGTGCTCCTATTCGGAAGGGCTACACCTTC; CDR3: CSAPIRKGYTF
J: TRBJ1-2; size: .; D: .; V: TRBV7-9; DNA: TGTGCCAGCAGCTTAGCTGGCGTGCATGGCTACACCTTC; CDR3: CASSLAGVHGYTF
J: TRBJ1-1; size: .; D: .; V: TRBV7-9; DNA: TGTGCCAGCAGCTCCCAGGGACTCACTGAAGCTTTCTTT; CDR3: CASSSQGLTEAFF
J: TRBJ2-7; size: .; D: .; V: TRBV11-2; DNA: TGTGCCAGCAGCTTAACTAGGCCTACTGGCATCTTAACCTACGAGCAGTACTTC; CDR3: CASSLTRPTGILTYEQYF
J: TRBJ1-1; size: few; D: TRBD1; V: TRBV12-3/TRBV12-4; DNA: TGTGCCAGCAGTTCCCGACAGGGACTGAACACTGAAGCTTTCTTT; CDR3: CASSSRQGLNTEAFF
J: TRBJ2-5; size: .; D: .; V: TRBV29-1; DNA: TGCAGCGTTGGTCTGGGGGCGCGTGGGGAGACCCAGTACTTC; CDR3: CSVGLGARGETQYF
J: TRBJ2-1; size: .; D: .; V: TRBV20-1; DNA: TGCAGTGCTAGCCTTACTAGACCCAGCTCCTACAATGAGCAGTTCTTC; CDR3: CSASLTRPSSYNEQFF
J: TRBJ2-7; size: few; D: .; V: TRBV11-3; DNA: TGTGCCAGCAGCCCGGAGGGACGGGGTGAGCAGTACTTC; CDR3: CASSPEGRGEQYF
J: TRBJ1-5; size: few; D: .; V: TRBV4-2; DNA: TGTGCCAGCAGCCAAGAAAAGGGGATTAGCAATCAGCCCCAGCATTTT; CDR3: CASSQEKGISNQPQHF
J: TRBJ1-5; size: few; D: .; V: TRBV12-3/TRBV12-4; DNA: TGTGCCAGCAGTCTTGAGGGGGAGGGCAATCAGCCCCAGCATTTT; CDR3: CASSLEGEGNQPQHF
J: TRBJ2-1; size: few; D: TRBD2; V: TRBV3-1; DNA: TGTGCCAGCAGCCAAGATGCGGGACTAGCGGGAGCATACAATGAGCAGTTCTTC; CDR3: CASSQDAGLAGAYNEQFF
J: TRBJ2-1; size: many; D: .; V: TRBV14; DNA: TGTGCCAGCAGCCAAGTGGGTATGGGGTACTACAATGAGCAGTTCTTC; CDR3: CASSQVGMGYYNEQFF
J: TRBJ2-5; size: .; D: TRBD2; V: TRBV12-3/TRBV12-4; DNA: TGTGCCAGCAGCCCTAGCGGGCGGGGAGGGACCCAGTACTTC; CDR3: CASSPSGRGGTQYF
J: TRBJ2-7; size: .; D: .; V: TRBV12-3/TRBV12-4; DNA: TGTGCCAGCAGTTTCGACCCCGAGACATCTACGATCGAGCAGTACTTC; CDR3: CASSFDPETSTIEQYF
J: TRBJ2-1; size: few; D: .; V: TRBV7-2; DNA: TGTGCCAGCAGCTTAGCGCATATAGCCCGCGGCTCCTACAATGAGCAGTTCTTC; CDR3: CASSLAHIARGSYNEQFF
J: TRBJ1-2; size: few; D: TRBD1; V: TRBV9; DNA: TGTGCCAGCAGCGATGAGGGACAGCCCTATGGCTACACCTTC; CDR3: CASSDEGQPYGYTF
J: TRBJ2-7; size: .; D: TRBD2; V: TRBV20-1; DNA: TGCAGTGCCTGCCCTAGCGGGAGTGGCTACGAGCAGTACTTC; CDR3: CSACPSGSGYEQYF
J: TRBJ1-2; size: many; D: TRBD1; V: TRBV4-2; DNA: TGTGCCAGCAGCCAAGCGGCTGGACAGGGGCCGCTAGTTGGCTACACCTTC; CDR3: CASSQAAGQGPLVGYTF
J: TRBJ1-1; size: many; D: .; V: TRBV12-3/TRBV12-4; DNA: TGTGCCAGCAGTTTCCAGGGAAGGGGCGCTTTCTTT; CDR3: CASSFQGRGAFF
J: TRBJ2-5; size: few; D: .; V: TRBV7-2; DNA: TGTGCCAGCAGCTTTTCGTCTCAGGGCGCGGGGGAGACCCAGTACTTC; CDR3: CASSFSSQGAGETQYF
J: TRBJ2-2; size: .; D: .; V: TRBV10-1; DNA: TGCGCCAGCAGTGAGTCGGCGTGGGGTGCCGGGGAGCTGTTTTTT; CDR3: CASSESAWGAGELFF
J: TRBJ2-2; size: many; D: TRBD1; V: TRBV12-3/TRBV12-4; DNA: TGTGCCAGCAGTACAGGGGGCGCGAACACCGGGGAGCTGTTTTTT; CDR3: CASSTGGANTGELFF
J: TRBJ2-7; size: many; D: TRBD2; V: TRBV7-3; DNA: TGTGCCAGCAGCTTAACGACCGGGACTAGCGGGACCCCCTACGAGCAGTACTTC; CDR3: CASSLTTGTSGTPYEQYF
J: TRBJ1-5; size: .; D: TRBD1; V: TRBV24-1; DNA: TGTGCCACCAGTGACTCCGGGACAGGGGCCCTTTATAGCAATCAGCCCCAGCATTTT; CDR3: CATSDSGTGALYSNQPQHF
J: TRBJ1-5; size: many; D: .; V: TRBV27; DNA: TGTGCCAGCAGTTTAGTGGGTTCCAATCAGCCCCAGCATTTT; CDR3: CASSLVGSNQPQHF
J: TRBJ2-1; size: .; D: TRBD1; V: TRBV6-2/TRBV6-3; DNA: TGTGCCAGCAGTCTACAGGGGGCGATTGAGCAGTTCTTC; CDR3: CASSLQGAIEQFF
J: TRBJ1-1; size: .; D: .; V: TRBV9; DNA: TGTGCCAGCAGCGTAGCTGACGGATACACTGAAGCTTTCTTT; CDR3: CASSVADGYTEAFF
J: TRBJ2-1; size: .; D: .; V: TRBV5-1; DNA: TGCGCCAGCAGCTTGGCCAATGTGGGAGGCAATGAGCAGTTCTTC; CDR3: CASSLANVGGNEQFF
J: TRBJ2-6; size: .; D: TRBD2; V: TRBV29-1; DNA: TGCAGCGTTGGGGGGGGGGAATCTGGGGCCAACGTCCTGACTTTC; CDR3: CSVGGGESGANVLTF
J: TRBJ2-7; size: few; D: .; V: TRBV20-1; DNA: TGCAGTGCCCCAGTTAACGGGGGCGGTTACGAGCAGTACTTC; CDR3: CSAPVNGGGYEQYF
J: TRBJ2-7; size: many; D: TRBD1; V: TRBV7-2; DNA: TGTGCCAGCAGCTCGACAGGGGGCAAGTACGAGCAGTACTTC; CDR3: CASSSTGGKYEQYF
J: TRBJ1-2; size: few; D: TRBD1; V: TRBV2; DNA: TGTGCCAGCAGTCGACAGGGAGAAGATGGCTACACCTTC; CDR3: CASSRQGEDGYTF
J: TRBJ2-1; size: .; D: .; V: TRBV11-1; DNA: TGTGCCAGCAGCCTCACGGGGGTGTTCTCCTACAATGAGCAGTTCTTC; CDR3: CASSLTGVFSYNEQFF